The 11 T cell receptor beta chains below all came from one sample that was sequenced in a study of neurological immune-mediated disorders. TCRdb re-called the 5' RACE reads with MiXCR, one entry per CDR3 protein. This sample has about 50,000 distinct CDR3 sequences, with approximately 16% found just once. The sequenced sample consisted of PBMCs. Every receptor here comes from a man between 60 and 75 years old in good health.

This clonotype has a count of ten or more. This chain uses TRBV30 with TRBJ2-3; D unresolved. The V end lost 0 bases, the J end lost 4 bases, and 11 bases lay between the germline ends. CDR1 is GTSNPN, CDR2 SVGIG, per germline (reference sequence). This CDR3 is 14 amino acids long. CDR3 sequence (DNA): TGTGCCTGGAGTGTCAGCAGAGTCGCAGATACGCAGTATTTT. Residues: CAWSVSRVADTQYF.

This clonotype was picked up many times. This sequence joins TRBV7-2 and TRBJ2-7, with D maybe TRBD1 (5 bases). This CDR3 has 15 residues. Trimming cost V 3 bases and J 5 bases, with 17 bases left between them. CDR1 and CDR2 from the germline V gene are SGHTA and FQGNSA. The CDR3 sequence is CASSFAGNVVDEQYF. For the CDR3, the DNA is TGTGCCAGCAGCTTCGCAGGGAATGTCGTCGACGAGCAGTACTTC.

Comments on this clonotype: The CDR3 end shows no conserved phenylalanine or tryptophan, and so a read error is likely. This sequence joins TRBV20-1 and TRBJ1-4, with a tentative D call TRBD1 (6 bases). The germline V gene encodes CDR1 DFQATT and CDR2 SNEGSKA (reference sequence). The CDR3 extends over 12 amino acids. Trimming removed 7 bases at V and 4 bases at J, with 10 bases between. The CDR3 sequence is CSGQGYNEKLFS. The CDR3 nucleotides read TGCAGTGGTCAGGGGTATAATGAAAAACTGTTTTCT.

In its sample, this clonotype was seen many times. The chain recombines TRBV12-3 or TRBV12-4 with TRBJ2-7; a possible D gene is TRBD1 (6 bases). This CDR3 is built from 11 residues. The V and J ends lost 8 bases and 4 bases respectively, with 9 bases between them. CDR3 amino acids: CASGRGYEQYF. The CDR3 nucleotides read TGTGCCAGCGGCAGGGGATACGAGCAGTACTTC.

This clonotype was seen a handful of times. The chain carries TRBV5-1 and TRBJ2-7, with 10 nucleotides matching TRBD2. The CDR3 has 16 residues. The trim removed 0 bases at V and 2 bases at J, leaving 5 bases unmatched. CDR1 is SGHRS, CDR2 YFSETQ, per germline. Here the CDR3 DNA reads TGCGCCAGCAGCTTGGGTCCAGCGGGAGGGCCCTACGAGCAGTACTTC. Translated, it gives CASSLGPAGGPYEQYF.

This clonotype was seen many times. CDR3: CSAITGGIHTEAFF. CDR3 DNA sequence: TGCAGTGCTATTACAGGGGGCATTCACACTGAAGCTTTCTTT. The chain has TRBV20-1 and TRBJ1-1; 9 bases are a match to TRBD1. The CDR3 spans 14 residues. Germline loops: CDR1 DFQATT, CDR2 SNEGSKA (reference sequence). The ends lost 4 bases at V and 3 bases at J; junction bases unmatched: 6.

This clonotype was seen at least ten times. The chain carries TRBV10-3 and TRBJ2-2, with no clear D. Germline V lookup: CDR1 ENHRY, CDR2 SYGVKD. CDR3 size: 14 residues. The ends were cut back, 4 bases at V and 0 bases at J, with 6 bases in the middle. CDR3 in DNA: TGTGCCATCAGTGGGGTCACGAACACCGGGGAGCTGTTTTTT. Residues: CAISGVTNTGELFF.

The chain links TRBV27 to TRBJ2-1; D is possibly TRBD1 or TRBD2 (7 bases each). The CDR3 has 15 amino acids. Trimming removed 2 bases from V and 7 bases from J, with 15 bases in between. Germline V CDR1 and CDR2: MNHEY, SMNVEV (reference sequence). Written as DNA, the CDR3 is TGTGCCAGCAGTTTAGGGGGAGGGGGCAAGAATGAGCAGTTCTTC. It translates to CASSLGGGGKNEQFF.

At least ten counts were recorded for this clonotype. The CDR3: CSVAAKLAGGLLIPSSYEQYF. The CDR3 DNA follows: TGCAGCGTCGCAGCCAAACTAGCGGGAGGTCTCTTGATTCCTAGCTCCTACGAGCAGTACTTC. The chain couples TRBV29-1 to TRBJ2-7; 12 bases are shared with TRBD2. CDR3 length equals 21 residues. The J segment lost 0 bases and the V segment lost 6 bases, leaving 24 bases of the junction unmatched. In germline, CDR1 is SQVTM, CDR2 ANQGSEA.

About this clonotype itself: A read error may be the cause here, since a much bigger clone is one base away. This rearrangement joins TRBV28 to TRBJ2-7, with TRBD2 matching over 8 bases. Germline CDR1 reads MDHEN; CDR2 reads SYDVKM. The CDR3 has 14 residues. CDR3 loop: CANSYSGRGYEQYF. CDR3 sequence (DNA): TGTGCCAACAGTTACAGCGGGAGAGGCTACGAGCAGTACTTC.

This clonotype was found many times. V and J are TRBV6-5 and TRBJ2-5; no clear D gene. From germline, CDR1 is MNHEY and CDR2 SVGAGI. Trimming removed 6 bases at V and 6 bases at J, with 14 bases between. CDR3 length: 13 amino acids. The CDR3: CASRTPLGKTQYF. CDR3 DNA: TGTGCCAGCAGGACCCCCCTTGGGAAGACCCAGTACTTC.